This TCR beta chain was captured by sequencing in a study of CD8+CD57+ T cells in acquired aplastic anemia. Patients chosen for sequencing had shown CD8+CD57+ cell expansion by flow cytometry. Everyone among the patients had severe acquired aplastic anemia. TCR beta VDJ and CDR3 profiles were obtained from a genomic DNA template. MiXCR, run by TCRdb on the reads, gives a single entry per CDR3 protein. The repertoire holds about 150,000 distinct CDR3 sequences, with around half as singletons. This TCR was recovered from a human donor with aplastic anemia. Input material: sorted CD4+, CD8+, or CD8+CD57+ T cells (not recorded which) from PBMCs.

CDR3 DNA: TGCGCCAGCAGCTTGGAGGGGGGAACCCCACCCTACGAGCAGTACTTC. It specifies CASSLEGGTPPYEQYF. The chain has TRBV5-1 and TRBJ2-7; D might be TRBD1 or TRBD2, each matching 6 bases. CDR1 is SGHRS, CDR2 YFSETQ, per germline. Trimming pared 0 bases from V and 2 bases from J, leaving 15 bases between. The CDR3 consists of 16 residues.